This is a list of T cell receptor beta chains from one sample in a study of shared clonotypes between healthy human individuals. Sequencing used immunoSEQ multiplex PCR; TCRdb keeps in-frame clones, though not all of them. Of roughly 1,500,000 clones listed, 95% to 99% are singletons. Sequencing was carried out using naive CD4+ T cells sorted from blood. The receptors derive from a man between 25 and 39 years old in good health. Both conserved end residues are part of each CDR3. The order of the fields is J gene, D gene, CDR3 length, V gene, clone size, CDR3 protein, CDR3 DNA. D genes are given only for firm matches. Clone size, where shown, is once, few, many, or a class for clones that have expanded.

>TRBJ2-1|TRBD1|12|TRBV7-9|.
CASSYRGNEQFF
TGTGCCAGCAGCTACAGGGGAAATGAGCAGTTCTTC
>TRBJ2-7|.|13|TRBV25-1|.
CASSPLAGYEQYF
TGTGCCAGCAGTCCCCTGGCAGGTTACGAGCAGTACTTC
>TRBJ2-7|TRBD1|14|TRBV28|once
CASSSGTVIYEQYF
TGTGCCAGCAGTTCTGGGACAGTTATCTACGAGCAGTACTTC
>TRBJ2-2|.|16|TRBV7-2|.
CASSSRDRLNTGELFF
TGTGCCAGCAGCTCTAGGGACCGTTTGAACACCGGGGAGCTGTTTTTT
>TRBJ2-7|.|15|TRBV27|.
CASSLSSDSLYEQYF
TGTGCCAGCAGTTTATCGTCTGATTCTTTATACGAGCAGTACTTC
>TRBJ2-7|.|14|TRBV5-1|.
CASSLAVGGAEQYF
TGCGCCAGCAGCTTGGCCGTCGGGGGCGCTGAGCAGTACTTC
>TRBJ1-1|TRBD1|19|TRBV7-8|.
CASSFLGQRRTGDNTEAFF
TGTGCCAGCAGCTTCCTGGGACAAAGGAGAACAGGGGACAACACTGAAGCTTTCTTT
>TRBJ2-1|.|15|TRBV6-4|.
CASSATVSSYNEQFF
TGTGCCAGCAGTGCAACTGTGAGCTCCTACAATGAGCAGTTCTTC
>TRBJ1-2|.|16|TRBV19|.
CASSIETRTARYGYTF
TGTGCCAGTAGTATAGAGACCCGGACGGCCCGCTATGGCTACACCTTC
>TRBJ2-5|TRBD1|14|TRBV11-2|.
CASSTGQGRETQYF
TGTGCCAGCAGCACCGGACAGGGCCGAGAGACCCAGTACTTC
>TRBJ1-2|.|12|TRBV29-1|.
CSVAAVNYGYTF
TGCAGCGTTGCAGCAGTCAACTATGGCTACACCTTC
>TRBJ1-5|.|17|TRBV6-1|.
CASSEKIPGPFGQPQHF
TGTGCCAGCAGTGAAAAGATTCCGGGCCCCTTTGGTCAGCCCCAGCATTTT
>TRBJ2-3|.|12|TRBV5-5|.
CASSLAPDTQYF
TGTGCCAGCAGCTTGGCCCCAGATACGCAGTATTTT
>TRBJ2-7|.|14|TRBV9|.
CASSVGAGTYEQYF
TGTGCCAGCAGCGTAGGGGCAGGGACTTACGAGCAGTACTTC
>TRBJ2-7|.|15|TRBV27|.
CASSLQGFSSYEQYF
TGTGCCAGCAGTTTACAGGGTTTTAGCTCCTACGAGCAGTACTTC
>TRBJ2-7|.|15|TRBV10-3|.
CAISGNAGLFYEQYF
TGTGCCATCAGTGGGAACGCGGGGCTATTCTACGAGCAGTACTTC
>TRBJ2-2|.|13|TRBV10-3|.
CAISETGFGELFF
TGTGCCATCAGCGAAACGGGTTTCGGGGAGCTGTTTTTT
>TRBJ2-1|TRBD2|16|TRBV7-9|.
CASTHLGTRIVNEQFF
TGTGCCAGCACCCACCTCGGGACTAGAATCGTCAATGAGCAGTTCTTC
>TRBJ2-7|TRBD2|17|TRBV7-9|.
CASSQGGLAGFLGEQYF
TGTGCCAGCAGCCAAGGTGGTCTAGCGGGATTTCTGGGAGAGCAGTACTTC
>TRBJ2-5|TRBD1|15|TRBV5-1|once
CASSLSGQGMETQYF
TGCGCCAGCAGCTTGTCTGGACAGGGGATGGAGACCCAGTACTTC
>TRBJ1-1|.|16|TRBV14|.
CASSQFGAGANTEAFF
TGTGCCAGCAGCCAATTTGGAGCGGGGGCGAACACTGAAGCTTTCTTT
>TRBJ2-3|.|15|TRBV10-3|.
CAISGGGSNTDTQYF
TGTGCCATCAGTGGCGGAGGGTCCAACACAGATACGCAGTATTTT
>TRBJ2-1|TRBD2|17|TRBV5-6|.
CASSALTSAPSYNEQFF
TGTGCCAGCAGCGCCCTAACTAGCGCCCCGTCCTACAATGAGCAGTTCTTC
>TRBJ2-7|.|11|TRBV29-1|.
CSVVRASEQYF
TGCAGCGTTGTAAGGGCCTCCGAGCAGTACTTC
>TRBJ2-7|.|14|TRBV30|.
CAWRRGSLPDEQYF
TGTGCCTGGAGAAGGGGGAGCCTTCCCGACGAGCAGTACTTC
>TRBJ1-3|TRBD1|18|TRBV10-3|once
CAISEGTSGTGIGNTIYF
TGTGCCATCAGTGAGGGAACCTCCGGGACAGGGATTGGAAACACCATATATTTT
>TRBJ1-1|.|11|TRBV21-1|.
CASSKVPEAFF
TGTGCCAGCAGCAAAGTTCCTGAAGCTTTCTTT
>TRBJ2-1|TRBD1|16|TRBV6-6|.
CASSYPPGQGGDEQFF
TGTGCCAGCAGTTACCCCCCGGGACAGGGGGGCGATGAGCAGTTCTTC
>TRBJ2-7|.|14|TRBV18|.
CASSPGNTIYEQYF
TGTGCCAGCTCACCAGGGAACACGATCTACGAGCAGTACTTC
>TRBJ2-7|TRBD1|13|TRBV19|.
CASSTGGGYEQYF
TGTGCCAGTAGTACAGGGGGCGGCTACGAGCAGTACTTC
>TRBJ2-3|TRBD2|17|TRBV7-8|.
CASSQTPRERFGDTQYF
TGTGCCAGCAGCCAGACCCCGCGGGAGAGATTTGGAGATACGCAGTATTTT
>TRBJ2-3|TRBD2|14|TRBV25-1|.
CASSVSGSTDTQYF
TGTGCCAGCAGTGTTAGCGGGAGCACAGATACGCAGTATTTT
>TRBJ2-1|TRBD2|15|TRBV6-1|.
CASVFWREGPVEQFF
TGTGCCAGCGTCTTTTGGCGGGAGGGCCCTGTTGAGCAGTTCTTC